Listed here is a single T cell receptor (beta chain). Its antigen remains unknown. This sample was taken from a study of OX40 agonist ivuxolimab in advanced cancers. Study-wide points: Compared with CD4+, CD8+ T cells on average had more expanded clones. At 0.1 to 3.0 mg/kg and by week 6, clonal expansion occurred in CD4+ and CD8+ blood T cells. Antigen specificity remained undetermined for the expanded peripheral T cells.

Trimming removed 0 bases from V and 1 base from J, with 9 bases in between. This CDR3 is built from 15 residues. Germline loops: CDR1 KGHSH, CDR2 LQKENI. This table comes from immunoSEQ multiplex PCR, and its TCRdb copy is limited to in-frame clones, with some not included. Of nearly 55,000 clones listed, 84% are singletons. Material: CD4+ or CD8+ T cells sorted from blood, obtained in a trial of the OX40 agonist ivuxolimab. The chain employs TRBV18 and TRBJ1-1; TRBD1 might be the D (6 bases). This clonotype originated in an adult with an advanced solid tumor such as melanoma, head and neck, liver or kidney cancer. The CDR3 nucleotides are TGTGCCAGCTCACCACCGATGGACAGGAACACTGAAGCTTTCTTT. Translated: CASSPPMDRNTEAFF.